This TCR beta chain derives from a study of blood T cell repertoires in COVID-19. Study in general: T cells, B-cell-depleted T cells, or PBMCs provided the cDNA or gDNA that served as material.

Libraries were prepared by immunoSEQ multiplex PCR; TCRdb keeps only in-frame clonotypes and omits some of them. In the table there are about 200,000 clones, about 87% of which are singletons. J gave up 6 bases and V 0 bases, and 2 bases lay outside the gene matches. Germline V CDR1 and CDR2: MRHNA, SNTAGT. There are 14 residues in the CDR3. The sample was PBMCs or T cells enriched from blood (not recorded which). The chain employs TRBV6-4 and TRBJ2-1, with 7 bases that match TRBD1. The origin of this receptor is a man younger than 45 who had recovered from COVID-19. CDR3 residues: CASSDSAGGNEQFF. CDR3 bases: TGTGCCAGCAGTGACTCGGCAGGGGGCAATGAGCAGTTCTTC.